This T cell receptor beta chain comes out of a study of shared clonotypes between healthy human individuals. General observations from the study: Non-shared clonotypes displayed generation probabilities falling below those of clonotypes present in all four donors. Tissue TCR repertoires likely differ from these blood-only repertoires. Sorted-subset sequencing was shown by rarefaction to be incomplete despite large depth.

A word on this clone: Its antigen is unknown. The same CDR3 can be traced to other DNA sequences in this sample.

Germline V gene sequence: CDR1 SGHDN, CDR2 FVKESK. Trimming removed 4 bases from V and 2 bases from J, with 11 bases in between. The CDR3 spans 15 residues. The data were produced by immunoSEQ multiplex PCR, yet TCRdb's version contains in-frame clones alone and is incomplete. The sample lists a few million clones, approximately 95% seen once, with 0.35% to 0.45% in the top ten. This rearrangement joins TRBV14 to TRBJ2-2, with a possible D match to TRBD1 (6 bases). The sequencing input was naive CD4+ T cells from PBMCs. As for subset: CD45RA+ positively selected. The sequence was obtained from a man younger than 30 in good health. Some clones in this sample may be carry-over from other donors' samples. This CDR3 is CASSPRTANTGELFF. CDR3 bases: TGTGCCAGCAGCCCAAGGACAGCCAACACCGGGGAGCTGTTTTTT. The complete variable domain, with remaining parts taken from reference TRBV14 and TRBJ2-2, reads EAGVTQFPSHSVIEKGQTVTLRCDPISGHDNLYWYRRVMGKEIKFLLHFVKESKQDESGMPNNRFLAERTGGTYSTLKVQPAELEDSGVYFCASSPRTANTGELFFGEGSRLTVL.